This T cell receptor (beta chain) is drawn from a study of blood T cells in healthy people across ages. Germline V gene data show CDR1 as LGHDT and CDR2 as YNNKEL (reference sequence). The V gene lost 4 bases and the J gene lost 1 base, with 11 bases spanning the gap. The CDR3 is 15 residues long. PCR was performed a second time for about 6 to 12 cycles using a sample-barcoded 5' primer and a J-beta primer mix. A single record per CDR3 protein comes from TCRdb applying MiXCR to the 5' RACE reads. There are 1,500,000 or so distinct CDR3 sequences in the sample; about 45% occur only once, and under 5% lies in the top ten.

The V call is TRBV3-1, the J call TRBJ2-1; D is unclear. The sequence was obtained from a woman younger than 30 in good health. The sample comprised blood. CDR3 DNA sequence: TGTGCCAGCAGCCTAGACGTGCGATCCTACAATGAGCAGTTCTTC. This codes for CASSLDVRSYNEQFF.